This T cell receptor (beta chain) was found in a study of blood T cells in healthy people across ages. Notes on the study in general: Both naive CD4+ cell counts and diversity were greater in long-lived donors than in aged donors. The percentage of naive T cells correlated strongly with TCR beta diversity.

Sample-barcoded 5' priming and a J-beta primer mix drove a second PCR of 7 to 11 cycles. Via MiXCR, TCRdb re-called the 5' RACE reads, giving one row per CDR3 protein. The repertoire has more than 600,000 distinct CDR3 sequences, 25% of them found once; the top ten carry 9.4%. Germline trimming cut 5 bases from V and 5 bases from J; bases unmatched to any gene: 4. Germline CDR1 reads SGHAT; CDR2 reads FQNNGV. The CDR3 has 14 residues. Concerning this clonotype itself: The antigen is undetermined.

These data also featured in a second study, about T cells of mothers and their children.

This receptor was taken from a boy between 10 and 17 years old in good health. J is TRBJ2-4 and V is TRBV11-2; 9 nucleotides match TRBD1. Input material: blood. CDR3 in DNA: TGTGCCAGCAGCGGGCGGACAGGGGAAAACATTCAGTACTTC. Amino acid sequence: CASSGRTGENIQYF.